This T cell receptor beta chain was sequenced for a study of blood T cell repertoires in COVID-19. Study information: The United States, Italy and Spain provided the acute and convalescent COVID-19 samples. Sample material is recorded as cDNA or gDNA derived from T cells, B-cell-depleted T cells, or PBMCs.

CDR3 length: 14 amino acids. The germline V gene encodes CDR1 SEHNR and CDR2 FQNEAQ (reference sequence). The V and J ends lost 10 bases and 2 bases respectively, with 16 bases between them. Original processing notes: Estimation of nucleated cell counts relied on the amplification of reference gene primers. The repertoire was sequenced with immunoSEQ multiplex PCR; TCRdb's copy has only in-frame clones and lacks some. That table supplies the V and J calls and clone size; D and trimming were determined from the DNA. The repertoire consists of approximately 190,000 clones, with around three quarters occurring once and the leading ten covering 17%.

The TCR originated in a man aged 60-69 years with active or convalescent COVID-19. The sample taken for sequencing was peripheral blood. The V and J genes are TRBV7-9 and TRBJ2-3; possible D gene TRBD2, 5 bases. The CDR3 nucleotides read TGTGCCACCTCCGGAAGGGAGATCACAGATACGCAGTATTTT. This codes for CATSGREITDTQYF.